Sequencing of this TCR beta chain was carried out in a study of shared clonotypes between healthy human individuals. Study-wide results and limits: What limited the represented genetic and exposure-history diversity was the small number of donors.

All donors were healthy HIV-negative adults lacking recent acute infections or vaccinations. The CDR3 is 16 residues long. Germline V gene sequence: CDR1 MNHEY, CDR2 SMNVEV (reference sequence). The ends lost 6 bases at V and 5 bases at J; junction bases unmatched: 6. Data came from immunoSEQ multiplex PCR; TCRdb stores just in-frame clones and leaves some out. The repertoire holds approximately 320,000 clones, with roughly 87% as singletons. Concerning this clone itself: What it binds is unknown. The sample contains more than one DNA sequence encoding this CDR3.

This TCR was recovered from a young man in good health. The genes are TRBV27 and TRBJ2-2, with 13 bases identical to TRBD2. Sequenced material: memory CD8+ T cells sorted from blood. As to subset: CD45RO+ cells pooled with CCR7-negative TemRA cells. CDR3 sequence: CASSGLAGVGTGELFF. For the CDR3, the DNA is TGTGCCAGCAGCGGACTAGCGGGAGTTGGAACCGGGGAGCTGTTTTTT.